The 19 T cell receptor beta chains below come from one sample, sequenced in a study of identical twins (dated by TCRdb to the mid-2010s). The library relied on 5' RACE. Sequencing was performed on an Illumina HiSeq 2000. The raw public reads went through TCRdb reprocessing: fastp at Q25, MiXCR clone calling, in-frame beta chains kept. Rows are unified per CDR3 protein, each entry keeping the most common DNA and genes. This sample comprises some 690,000 distinct CDR3 sequences, roughly 20% of them detected only once. The leading ten clones occupy about 4.5% of the sample. The sample also formed part of further work on T cells expressing NK-cell markers.

The sample consisted of PBMCs. All receptors come from a woman aged 18-29 years in good health.

The chain couples TRBV6-2 or TRBV6-3 to TRBJ2-1, with 11 bases aligning to TRBD2. Trimming at V came to 5 bases and at J to 4 bases, leaving 10 bases not matched to a gene. Germline CDR1 MNHEY, CDR2 SVGEGT. This CDR3 comprises 17 residues. CDR3 coding DNA: TGTGCCAGCAGTGCTAGCGGGAGGCCATCTTTATACAATGAGCAGTTCTTC. Translation: CASSASGRPSLYNEQFF.

The chain couples TRBV7-6 to TRBJ2-7, with TRBD1 matching 7 bases. V shed 7 bases, J shed 6 bases, and the junction held 12 bases outside the gene matches. The CDR3 runs to 14 residues. Germline V CDR1 and CDR2: SGHVS, FNYEAQ. The CDR3 sequence is CASTRDSTQGEQYF. For the CDR3, the DNA is TGTGCCAGCACCAGGGACAGCACCCAGGGCGAGCAGTACTTC.

The chain links TRBV28 to TRBJ1-5; tentatively, D is TRBD1 (5 bases). The CDR3 runs 14 residues. The ends were cut back, 3 bases at V and 9 bases at J, with 15 bases in the middle. The germline CDR1 and CDR2 sequences are MDHEN and SYDVKM. CDR3 DNA: TGTGCCAGCAGTTTTGGTAGCCCCGGGGGGCCCCAGCATTTT. Its protein is CASSFGSPGGPQHF.

This clonotype appeared many times. The junction departs from the called germline gene at one end, perhaps through a read error. This chain uses TRBV7-9 with TRBJ2-6, with a weak D call TRBD2 (5 bases). Germline values: CDR1 SEHNR, CDR2 FQNEAQ (reference sequence). This CDR3 is 12 amino acids long. The chain's CDR3 is CASSLMRRRRAF. CDR3 bases: TGTGCCAGCAGCTTGATGCGACGGCGGCGGGCTTTC.

This clonotype was seen a few times. V and J are TRBV6-1 and TRBJ2-5; no definite D call. The CDR3 length is 14 residues. Germline-derived CDR1 and CDR2 are MNHNS and SASEGT. The germline V and J ends were trimmed by 6 bases and 1 base, with 12 bases remaining between them. DNA of the CDR3: TGTGCCAGCAGCCCCTGGGGATTCCAAGAGACCCAGTACTTC. Its protein product is CASSPWGFQETQYF.

This clonotype was recorded a few times. The chain has TRBV6-5 and TRBJ2-7; weak D call: TRBD2 (8 bases). Germline CDR1 and CDR2: MNHEY and SVGAGI. The CDR3 contains 15 residues. Trimming pared 2 bases from V and 3 bases from J, leaving 14 bases between. Here the CDR3 reads CASSYRQGLGYEQYF. The CDR3, as DNA: TGTGCCAGCAGTTACCGACAGGGACTAGGCTACGAGCAGTACTTC.

This clonotype came up a few times. V and J are TRBV5-1 and TRBJ2-2; 9 bases line up with TRBD1. CDR1 SGHRS and CDR2 YFSETQ come from the germline V gene. The CDR3 length is 15 residues. Trimming at V came to 4 bases and at J to 3 bases, leaving 4 bases not matched to a gene. The CDR3 DNA follows: TGCGCCAGCAGCCGCGGGACAGGGCACACCGGGGAGCTGTTTTTT. Its translation: CASSRGTGHTGELFF.

This chain connects TRBV23-1 to TRBJ2-3, with D perhaps matching TRBD1 or TRBD2 (5 bases each). TRBV23-1 is assigned to the ORF class and has an uncertain function. Trimming took 6 bases from V and 1 from J, leaving 14 bases between them. The CDR3 contains 15 residues. CDR3 coding DNA: TGCGCCAGCAGGTATCGGGACCGATGCACAGATACGCAGTATTTT. Its translation is CASRYRDRCTDTQYF.

This clonotype showed up just a few times. The chain carries TRBV12-3 or TRBV12-4 and TRBJ1-2; D remains unclear. V was trimmed by 3 bases and J by 6 bases, leaving 8 bases between them. This CDR3 is 12 amino acids long. The CDR3 DNA is TGTGCCAGCAGTTTTAGACCGCATGGCTACACCTTC. Its protein product is CASSFRPHGYTF.

In nucleotides, the CDR3 is TGTGCCAGCAGACCCACAGCTTTAGGCTACGAGCAGTACTTC. Amino acids: CASRPTALGYEQYF. This chain connects TRBV6-1 to TRBJ2-7; no clear D gene. CDR1 is MNHNS and CDR2 is SASEGT in the germline V gene. CDR3 length: 14 amino acids. V lost 6 bases and J lost 3, with 15 bases in between.

The genes are TRBV5-1 and TRBJ2-3, with 11 positions matching TRBD2. J was trimmed by 2 bases and V by 4 bases; bases with no gene match: 3. This CDR3 is 15 amino acids long. Germline V lookup: CDR1 SGHRS, CDR2 YFSETQ. The CDR3: CASSLTSGNTDTQYF. CDR3 coding DNA: TGCGCCAGCAGCCTGACTAGCGGGAACACAGATACGCAGTATTTT.

This clonotype was seen at least ten times. The rearrangement links TRBV25-1 to TRBJ2-4, with D possibly matching TRBD2 (6 bases). The length of the CDR3 is 13 residues. Trimming took off 1 base at V and 10 bases at J, with 11 bases between the two ends. The germline V gene has CDR1 MGHDK and CDR2 SYGVNS. CDR3 residues: CASSESSGRIQYF. The DNA for the CDR3 is TGTGCCAGCAGTGAATCGTCAGGGAGGATTCAGTACTTC. The entire variable domain, with the rest obtained from reference TRBV25-1 and TRBJ2-4, is as follows: EADIYQTPRYLVIGTGKKITLECSQTMGHDKMYWYQQDPGMELHLIHYSYGVNSTEKGDLSSESTVSRIRTEHFPLTLESARPSHTSQYLCASSESSGRIQYFGAGTRLSVL.

The table lists this clonotype with a few counts. The V call is TRBV20-1, the J call TRBJ1-2, with D unresolved. CDR1 and CDR2 from the germline V gene are DFQATT and SNEGSKA (reference sequence). This CDR3 is 12 amino acids long. The CDR3 sequence is CSLTEPNYGYTF. CDR3 sequence (DNA): TGCAGCCTCACCGAGCCTAACTATGGCTACACCTTC.

V usage is TRBV29-1 and J usage is TRBJ2-7, with D maybe TRBD1 (6 bases). This CDR3 has 12 residues. The germline V gene has CDR1 SQVTM and CDR2 ANQGSEA. Trimming took 5 bases from V and 7 from J, leaving 15 bases between them. The CDR3 region is CSVKQGKSEQYF. DNA of the CDR3: TGCAGCGTTAAACAGGGAAAAAGTGAGCAGTACTTC.

This clonotype was detected once. The genes are TRBV11-2 and TRBJ2-5, with TRBD2 identical over 13 bases. Germline CDR1 SGHAT, CDR2 FQNNGV. J gave up 3 bases and V 5 bases, and 12 bases lay outside the gene matches. The CDR3 contains 18 residues. CDR3 region: CASSPGTSGTPSKETQYF. CDR3 in DNA: TGTGCCAGCAGCCCAGGGACTAGCGGGACGCCCTCTAAAGAGACCCAGTACTTC. Supplemented by reference TRBV11-2 and TRBJ2-5, the full variable domain reads EAGVAQSPRYKIIEKRQSVAFWCNPISGHATLYWYQQILGQGPKLLIQFQNNGVVDDSQLPKDRFSAERLKGVDSTLKIQPAKLEDSAVYLCASSPGTSGTPSKETQYFGPGTRLLVL.

The gene calls are TRBV20-1 and TRBJ2-1; 7 bases agree with TRBD2. V shed 8 bases and J 4 bases; nucleotides not matched to a gene: 2. CDR1 is DFQATT, CDR2 SNEGSKA, per germline (reference sequence). The CDR3 contains 11 residues. This CDR3 reads CSKAGYNEQFF. CDR3 bases: TGCAGTAAAGCGGGGTACAATGAGCAGTTCTTC.

The chain joins TRBV2 to TRBJ2-7, with D perhaps TRBD2 (6 bases). The V gene's germline CDR1 is SNHLY and CDR2 FYNNEI. The CDR3 consists of 14 residues. V gave up 7 bases and J gave up 5 bases, with 18 bases separating them. The CDR3 bases are TGTGCCAGCAATCCGGGAGTCAGGAGAGACGAGCAGTACTTC. Protein product: CASNPGVRRDEQYF.

This clonotype was seen many times. The J gene is TRBJ1-2, the V gene TRBV20-1; the D is unclear. Germline V gene lookup returns CDR1 DFQATT and CDR2 SNEGSKA (reference sequence). Trimming pared 6 bases from V and 8 bases from J, leaving 13 bases between. The CDR3 sequence is 11 residues long. DNA of the CDR3: TGCAGTGCGTGGACCGCGTGGGGCTACACCTTC. Amino acids: CSAWTAWGYTF.

V gene TRBV27 combines with J gene TRBJ2-7, with D possibly matching TRBD1 (6 bases). This CDR3 has 14 amino acids. Trimming shortened V by 6 bases and J by 6 bases, and 18 bases separated the two germline ends. The germline gives CDR1 MNHEY, CDR2 SMNVEV (reference sequence). The DNA for the CDR3 is TGTGCCAGCAGCCCAGGGGTCCTACGGTTCGAGCAGTACTTC. It codes for CASSPGVLRFEQYF.